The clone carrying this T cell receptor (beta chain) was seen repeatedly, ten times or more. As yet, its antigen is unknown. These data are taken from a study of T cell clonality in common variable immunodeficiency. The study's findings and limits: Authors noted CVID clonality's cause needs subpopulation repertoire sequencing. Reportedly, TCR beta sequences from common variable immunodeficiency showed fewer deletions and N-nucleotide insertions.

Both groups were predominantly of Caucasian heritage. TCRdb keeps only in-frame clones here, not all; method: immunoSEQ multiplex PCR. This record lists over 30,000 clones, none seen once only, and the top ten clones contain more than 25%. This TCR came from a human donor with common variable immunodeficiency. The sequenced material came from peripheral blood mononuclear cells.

This CDR3 reads CSGATLSTDTQYF. Incomplete CDR3 DNA: TGCAGTGGAGCTACTCTGAGCACAGATACG. The chain carries TRBV20-1 and TRBJ2-3; D unresolved. The DNA ends 3 residues before the CDR3 does, and the rest of the CDR3 is filled in from the germline J gene. The germline V gene has CDR1 DFQATT and CDR2 SNEGSKA (reference sequence). V lost 7 bases and J 0 bases, leaving 11 bases between the germline ends. The CDR3 loop spans 13 amino acids.